The 24 T cell receptor beta chains reported below all come from one sample, sequenced in a study of T cell repertoires in ileal Crohn's disease. TCRdb's copy holds only in-frame clones and misses some; the assay was immunoSEQ multiplex PCR. The table lists about 9,000 clones, more than 75% of them singletons. Stated time point: neoterminal ileum biopsy at postoperative endoscopy, about 6 months after surgery. The sequencing input was ileal tissue. Every receptor here comes from an adult with Crohn's disease.

This rearrangement joins TRBV7-2 to TRBJ1-1; possible D gene TRBD1, 5 bases. The germline gives CDR1 SGHTA, CDR2 FQGNSA. Trimming took 3 bases from V and 9 from J, leaving 23 bases between them. The CDR3 runs 16 residues. CDR3 loop: CASSFDTGTGGNKAFF. CDR3 nucleotides: TGTGCCAGCAGCTTCGACACCGGGACTGGCGGAAACAAAGCTTTCTTT.

The chain uses TRBV5-1 and TRBJ1-2, with 10 bases fitting TRBD1. The CDR3 spans 18 residues. The ends lost 4 bases at V and 2 bases at J; junction bases unmatched: 14. Germline CDR1 SGHRS, CDR2 YFSETQ. CDR3 residues: CASSPAHRQGALNYGYTF. In nucleotides, the CDR3 is TGCGCCAGCAGCCCGGCCCACAGACAGGGGGCGCTGAACTATGGCTACACCTTC.

The J gene is TRBJ1-6, the V gene TRBV7-2; TRBD1 might be the D (5 bases). Trimming left V 5 bases short and J 5 bases short, with 13 bases between. Germline CDR1 is SGHTA and CDR2 is FQGNSA. CDR3 size: 15 residues. CDR3 nucleotides: TGTGCCAGCAGCGGTTCGCGGGGCGATAATTCACCCCTCCACTTT. It is translated as CASSGSRGDNSPLHF. The full variable domain, its missing parts supplied by reference TRBV7-2 and TRBJ1-6, is GAGVSQSPSNKVTEKGKDVELRCDPISGHTALYWYRQSLGQGLEFLIYFQGNSAPDKSGLPSDRFSAERTGGSVSTLTIQRTQQEDSAVYLCASSGSRGDNSPLHFGNGTRLTVT.

This chain uses TRBV30 with TRBJ2-7; D may be TRBD2 (5 bases). Trimming removed 5 bases at V and 1 base at J, with 12 bases between. The CDR3 sequence is 13 residues long. CDR1 is GTSNPN and CDR2 is SVGIG in the germline V gene (reference sequence). This CDR3 reads CAWGYGGSYEQYF. CDR3 coding DNA: TGTGCCTGGGGTTACGGAGGATCCTACGAGCAGTACTTC.

This clone turned up a few times. The chain employs TRBV16 and TRBJ1-6, with D hard to call. The CDR3 contains 14 residues. CDR1 and CDR2 (germline): KGHSY, FQNENV. V shed 2 bases and J shed 11 bases, with 13 bases lying between them. CDR3 nucleotide sequence: TGTGCCAGCAGCCAAGAGGGCGGGGATACACCCCTCCACTTT. Amino acids: CASSQEGGDTPLHF.

This sequence joins TRBV4-2 and TRBJ2-1; TRBD2 matches 9 bases. J gave up 4 bases and V 0 bases, and 10 bases lay outside the gene matches. From germline, CDR1 is LGHNA and CDR2 YNFKEQ. CDR3 length equals 18 residues. The CDR3 loop is CASSQEPPIAGAYNEQFF. CDR3 DNA: TGTGCCAGCAGCCAAGAACCCCCCATAGCGGGAGCTTACAATGAGCAGTTCTTC.

The chain recombines TRBV19 with TRBJ2-5; the match to TRBD2 covers 9 bases. V trimming: 6 bases; J trimming: 7 bases; junction bases outside the gene matches: 21. The CDR3 has 18 residues. The V gene's germline CDR1 is LNHDA and CDR2 SQIVND (reference sequence). The DNA for the CDR3 is TGTGCCAGTAGAGGACTAGTGGCTAGCGGGGACCTCGGTGGGACCCAGTACTTC. Amino acid sequence: CASRGLVASGDLGGTQYF.

This clone turned up a few times. V is TRBV27 and J is TRBJ2-2, with TRBD2 matching 9 bases. Germline V lookup: CDR1 MNHEY, CDR2 SMNVEV (reference sequence). The CDR3 length is 15 residues. V was clipped by 3 bases and J by 5 bases; unmatched bases: 4. CDR3 in DNA: TGTGCCAGCAGTTTCCGCGGGAGGGAAACCGGGGAGCTGTTTTTT. Amino acid sequence: CASSFRGRETGELFF.

The gene calls are TRBV5-1 and TRBJ2-7, with 7 positions matching TRBD2. V shed 0 bases and J 0 bases; nucleotides not matched to a gene: 6. Germline CDR1 SGHRS, CDR2 YFSETQ. This CDR3 contains 16 residues. The CDR3 coding sequence is TGCGCCAGCAGCTTGGCGGGCGGGGGAAGCTCCTACGAGCAGTACTTC. Residues: CASSLAGGGSSYEQYF.

The V and J genes are TRBV5-6 and TRBJ2-3; a weak D match, TRBD1 (5 bases). The V and J ends lost 0 bases and 3 bases respectively, with 11 bases between them. Per germline, CDR1 SGHDT and CDR2 YYEEEE. CDR3 length: 15 residues. CDR3 region: CASSLGQIETDTQYF. Here the CDR3 DNA reads TGTGCCAGCAGCTTGGGACAGATCGAAACAGATACGCAGTATTTT. The full variable domain, rest sourced from reference TRBV5-6 and TRBJ2-3, is DAGVTQSPTHLIKTRGQQVTLRCSPKSGHDTVSWYQQALGQGPQFIFQYYEEEERQRGNFPDRFSGHQFPNYSSELNVNALLLGDSALYLCASSLGQIETDTQYFGPGTRLTVL.

This clone came up once. The chain uses TRBV28 and TRBJ1-5, with D hard to call. Trimming took 5 bases from V and 9 from J, leaving 14 bases between them. The CDR3 covers 13 residues. CDR1 is MDHEN and CDR2 is SYDVKM in the germline V gene. The CDR3 loop is CASSLSRRRPQHF. CDR3 DNA sequence: TGTGCCAGCAGTCTCAGCCGAAGGAGGCCCCAGCATTTT.

The chain recombines TRBV6-1 with TRBJ1-2, with D possibly TRBD1 on 6 matching bases. The V gene's germline CDR1 is MNHNS and CDR2 SASEGT. The CDR3 loop spans 14 amino acids. Between the trimmed V and J ends, which lost 6 bases and 8 bases, there was a span of 19 bases. In DNA, the CDR3 is TGTGCCAGCAGGCCCACAGGGATGGCAGAGGGCTACACCTTC. Protein: CASRPTGMAEGYTF.

The chain combines TRBV11-2 with TRBJ2-1, with D possibly matching TRBD1 (5 bases). Trimming cost V 5 bases and J 0 bases, with 8 bases left between them. This CDR3 has 14 residues. Germline values: CDR1 SGHAT, CDR2 FQNNGV. CDR3 bases: TGTGCCAGCAGCCGACAGAGCTCCTACAATGAGCAGTTCTTC. The encoded protein is CASSRQSSYNEQFF.

The chain combines TRBV6-1 with TRBJ2-1, with 7 bases matching TRBD2. This CDR3 spans 16 amino acids. Looked up from germline, CDR1 is MNHNS and CDR2 is SASEGT. V shed 4 bases, J shed 6 bases, and the junction held 12 bases outside the gene matches. The CDR3 loop is CASSAPAGLAINEQFF. The CDR3 DNA follows: TGTGCCAGCAGTGCACCAGCGGGACTTGCCATCAATGAGCAGTTCTTC.

CDR3 protein: CASSQESGRTRGYNEQFF. CDR3 coding DNA: TGCGCCAGCAGCCAAGAAAGTGGCCGGACTAGGGGTTACAATGAGCAGTTCTTC. The chain combines TRBV4-1 with TRBJ2-1, with TRBD2 matching over 7 bases. Germline assignment: CDR1 MGHRA and CDR2 YSYEKL. This CDR3 spans 18 amino acids. Germline trimming cut 0 bases from V and 4 bases from J; bases unmatched to any gene: 12.

V usage is TRBV6-5 and J usage is TRBJ1-2; 8 bases map to TRBD1. This CDR3 comprises 12 residues. Germline V lookup: CDR1 MNHEY, CDR2 SVGAGI. Trimming at V came to 0 bases and at J to 14 bases, leaving 5 bases not matched to a gene. CDR3 sequence (DNA): TGTGCCAGCAGTTACTCACGGACAGGGTTGACCTTC. This gives the protein CASSYSRTGLTF.

The chain combines TRBV9 with TRBJ2-7, with 9 bases identical to TRBD1. The V segment lost 3 bases and the J segment 3 bases; nucleotides outside the gene matches: 10. Germline V gene lookup returns CDR1 SGDLS and CDR2 YYNGEE. CDR3 length: 16 residues. The CDR3 nucleotides are TGTGCCAGCAGCGCGGGACAGGGCGGACTAGTCTACGAGCAGTACTTC. Amino acids: CASSAGQGGLVYEQYF.

This chain uses TRBV15 with TRBJ2-7, with D unresolved. This CDR3 is built from 13 residues. V was pared by 0 bases and J by 6 bases, with 9 bases between. CDR1 and CDR2 (germline): LNHNV, YYDKDF (reference sequence). This chain's CDR3 is CATSRDRGGEQYF. In DNA, the CDR3 is TGTGCCACCAGCAGAGATCGTGGCGGCGAGCAGTACTTC.

V is TRBV6-5 and J is TRBJ1-3; D remains ambiguous. Germline V gives CDR1 MNHEY, CDR2 SVGAGI. V shed 6 bases and J shed 2 bases, with 14 bases lying between them. The CDR3 loop spans 15 amino acids. CDR3 sequence reads: CASSDPDSPGNTIYF. CDR3 DNA: TGTGCCAGCAGCGACCCGGACTCCCCTGGAAACACCATATATTTT.

As DNA, the CDR3 is TGTGCCAGCAGTTTCAGGATAACTAGCACAGATACGCAGTATTTT. Translating it yields CASSFRITSTDTQYF. The genes are TRBV27 and TRBJ2-3; no definite D call. Trimming took off 3 bases at V and 0 bases at J, with 10 bases between the two ends. Germline CDR1 is MNHEY and CDR2 is SMNVEV (reference sequence). The CDR3 extends over 15 amino acids.

The chain links TRBV18 to TRBJ2-7; 7 positions agree with TRBD1. The CDR3 extends over 15 amino acids. V lost 3 bases and J lost 1; bases outside the gene matches: 6. Per the germline V gene, CDR1 is KGHSH and CDR2 is LQKENI. The CDR3 loop is CASSPGRGTSYEQYF. The CDR3 nucleotides are TGTGCCAGCTCACCGGGCAGGGGGACATCCTACGAGCAGTACTTC.

The chain recombines TRBV28 with TRBJ1-5; D may be TRBD1 (5 bases). CDR3 length: 16 amino acids. Between the trimmed V and J ends, which lost 4 bases and 7 bases, there was a span of 20 bases. CDR1 and CDR2 (germline): MDHEN, SYDVKM. The DNA of the CDR3 is TGTGCCAGCAGTTCACTCCGTGGAGGGGAAAGCCAGCCCCAGCATTTT. This sequence encodes CASSSLRGGESQPQHF.

This clone appeared once. V is TRBV7-3 and J is TRBJ2-2; possibly TRBD2 for D (5 bases). The CDR3 is made up of 19 amino acids. Per germline, CDR1 SGHTA and CDR2 FQGTGA. Between the trimmed V and J ends, which lost 0 bases and 1 base, there was a span of 18 bases. The CDR3 coding sequence is TGTGCCAGCAGCTTAACACCCCTCCGGCAGACTAAGAACACCGGGGAGCTGTTTTTT. This codes for CASSLTPLRQTKNTGELFF.

The chain joins TRBV11-2 to TRBJ2-6; TRBD1 matches at 8 bases. The trim removed 1 base at V and 4 bases at J, leaving 3 bases unmatched. The CDR3 runs 16 residues. Germline V gene lookup returns CDR1 SGHAT and CDR2 FQNNGV. This CDR3 is CASSLGRQGGANVLTF. The CDR3 nucleotides read TGTGCCAGCAGCTTAGGTCGACAGGGGGGGGCCAACGTCCTGACTTTC.